One sample yielded the 16 T cell receptor beta chains listed below, sequenced in a study of blood T cell repertoires in COVID-19. Here immunoSEQ multiplex PCR was the method, and the copy in TCRdb shows in-frame clones only, minus some. The profile shows 470,000 or so clones, approximately 85% of them singletons. The sequenced sample consisted of peripheral blood. Receptors were obtained from a human donor in a cohort sampled during active COVID-19.

The V call is TRBV28, the J call TRBJ2-7; D possibly corresponds to TRBD2 (6 bases). Germline V CDR1 and CDR2: MDHEN, SYDVKM. The V end lost 6 bases, the J end lost 3 bases, and 18 bases lay between the germline ends. The CDR3 is made up of 15 amino acids. The CDR3 loop is CASSLGGRPYYEQYF. For the CDR3, the DNA is TGTGCCAGCAGCCTCGGGGGACGGCCCTACTACGAGCAGTACTTC. Complete variable domain (other parts from reference TRBV28 and TRBJ2-7): DVKVTQSSRYLVKRTGEKVFLECVQDMDHENMFWYRQDPGLGLRLIYFSYDVKMKEKGDIPEGYSVSREKKERFSLILESASTNQTSMYLCASSLGGRPYYEQYFGPGTRLTVT.

On this clone: Other DNA sequences in this sample translate to the same CDR3. The rearrangement uses TRBV19 and TRBJ1-2, with 9 nucleotides matching TRBD1. The CDR3 length is 14 residues. The germline CDR1 and CDR2 sequences are LNHDA and SQIVND (reference sequence). Unmatched junction bases numbered 3, after V lost 3 bases and J lost 4 bases. DNA of the CDR3: TGTGCCAGTAGTATGGGACAGGGAAGCTATGGCTACACCTTC. Translated, it gives CASSMGQGSYGYTF.

The V gene is TRBV19, the J gene TRBJ1-5; possible D gene TRBD1, 5 bases. Germline-derived CDR1 and CDR2 are LNHDA and SQIVND (reference sequence). V lost 3 bases, J lost 6 bases, and 9 bases lay in between. The CDR3 is 13 amino acids. CDR3 loop: CASSMSGTQPQHF. In DNA, the CDR3 is TGTGCCAGTAGTATGAGCGGGACTCAGCCCCAGCATTTT.

The rearrangement links TRBV5-6 to TRBJ1-6; 7 bases align to TRBD1. Per the germline V gene, CDR1 is SGHDT and CDR2 is YYEEEE. Trimming took 4 bases from V and 9 from J; bases not matched to a gene: 7. This CDR3 region has 14 residues. The DNA of the CDR3 is TGTGCCAGCAGCCTCACAGGGGTAGGTTCACCCCTCCACTTT. Translating gives CASSLTGVGSPLHF. Full variable domain (missing parts from reference TRBV5-6 and TRBJ1-6): DAGVTQSPTHLIKTRGQQVTLRCSPKSGHDTVSWYQQALGQGPQFIFQYYEEEERQRGNFPDRFSGHQFPNYSSELNVNALLLGDSALYLCASSLTGVGSPLHFGNGTRLTVT.

V usage is TRBV29-1 and J usage is TRBJ2-1; D gene unclear. The CDR3 spans 13 residues. CDR1 and CDR2 from the germline V gene are SQVTM and ANQGSEA. V was trimmed by 7 bases and J by 0 bases, leaving 10 bases between them. For the CDR3, the DNA is TGCAGCGCCCGTGCGGACTCCTACAATGAGCAGTTCTTC. Protein product: CSARADSYNEQFF.

The chain joins TRBV27 to TRBJ1-6; D may be TRBD1 (6 bases). The CDR3 extends over 14 amino acids. The ends were cut back, 5 bases at V and 10 bases at J, with 15 bases in the middle. The germline CDR1 and CDR2 sequences are MNHEY and SMNVEV (reference sequence). The CDR3 loop reads CASSAHRDGSPLHF. Written as DNA, the CDR3 is TGTGCCAGCAGTGCCCACAGGGACGGCTCACCCCTCCACTTT.

V is TRBV5-6 and J is TRBJ1-2; TRBD1 aligns across 9 bases. Germline V CDR1 and CDR2: SGHDT, YYEEEE. The CDR3 has 16 residues. The trim removed 2 bases at V and 8 bases at J, leaving 13 bases unmatched. As DNA, the CDR3 is TGTGCCAGCAGCTTTGGGGCGGGACAGGGAGTAGCAGGCTACACCTTC. As protein: CASSFGAGQGVAGYTF.

The V and J genes are TRBV6-5 and TRBJ1-4; no clear D gene. Between the trimmed V and J ends, which lost 7 bases and 4 bases, there was a span of 16 bases. The CDR3 is 15 amino acids. Germline-derived CDR1 and CDR2 are MNHEY and SVGAGI. The CDR3 sequence: CASTRPGDLNEKLFF. In nucleotides, the CDR3 is TGTGCCAGCACTCGACCGGGAGATCTTAATGAAAAACTGTTTTTT.

V usage is TRBV27 and J usage is TRBJ2-7; 8 bases agree with TRBD1. The V gene's germline CDR1 is MNHEY and CDR2 SMNVEV (reference sequence). V shed 3 bases, J shed 4 bases, and the junction held 8 bases outside the gene matches. This CDR3 has 15 residues. CDR3 bases: TGTGCCAGCAGTTTTTATGGGGACAGGAGTTACGAGCAGTACTTC. This gives the protein CASSFYGDRSYEQYF.

The chain has TRBV19 and TRBJ1-2, with D tentatively TRBD1 (5 bases). The length of the CDR3 is 14 residues. From germline, CDR1 is LNHDA and CDR2 SQIVND (reference sequence). Trimming pared 3 bases from V and 6 bases from J, leaving 14 bases between. The CDR3: CASSITGFTNGYTF. CDR3 coding DNA: TGTGCCAGTAGTATCACAGGTTTTACTAATGGCTACACCTTC.

This chain uses TRBV6-5 with TRBJ1-2; D is possibly TRBD1 (5 bases). Trimming cost V 8 bases and J 8 bases, with 21 bases left between them. Germline assignment: CDR1 MNHEY and CDR2 SVGAGI. The CDR3 length is 14 residues. The CDR3 coding sequence is TGTGCCAGCGGTCCGGGGCAGGGACTAGGGGGCTACACCTTC. It translates to CASGPGQGLGGYTF.

The J gene is TRBJ2-1, the V gene TRBV19; 13 nucleotides line up with TRBD2. Germline V gives CDR1 LNHDA, CDR2 SQIVND (reference sequence). The ends lost 4 bases at V and 7 bases at J; junction bases unmatched: 7. The CDR3 is 16 residues long. CDR3 DNA sequence: TGTGCCAGTAGTACCAGGACTAGCGGGAGTTCAAATGAGCAGTTCTTC. Translating gives CASSTRTSGSSNEQFF.

The chain has TRBV10-2 and TRBJ1-5; D uncertain. V shed 5 bases and J shed 5 bases, with 10 bases lying between them. Germline V gives CDR1 WSHSY, CDR2 SAAADI. CDR3 length: 13 residues. CDR3 bases: TGCGCCAGCAGTCCGGACGGGGATCAGCCCCAGCATTTT. The encoded protein is CASSPDGDQPQHF.

The rearrangement uses TRBV3-1 (or the pseudogene TRBV3-2) and TRBJ2-1; 8 bases match TRBD1. The CDR3 length is 16 residues. V lost 0 bases to trimming and J lost 5 bases; unmatched junction nucleotides: 6. The germline V gene has CDR1 LGHDT and CDR2 YNNKEL (reference sequence). CDR3 sequence reads: CASSQDPGQVNNEQFF. CDR3 DNA: TGTGCCAGCAGCCAAGACCCGGGACAGGTCAACAATGAGCAGTTCTTC.

This rearrangement joins TRBV29-1 to TRBJ2-3, with 10 bases fitting TRBD1. V trimming: 3 bases; J trimming: 4 bases; junction bases outside the gene matches: 7. CDR1 and CDR2 (germline): SQVTM, ANQGSEA. The CDR3 is made up of 15 amino acids. CDR3 nucleotides: TGCAGCGTTGATACCGGGACAGGGGAGGCAGATACGCAGTATTTT. Translated, it gives CSVDTGTGEADTQYF.

As regards this clone: An end of the junction differs from the germline gene, which may be a read error. CDR3 residues: CASSLAISGRARAF. As DNA, the CDR3 is TGTGCCAGCAGCTTAGCGATTAGCGGGAGGGCCCGCGCCTTC. This sequence joins TRBV7-2 and TRBJ2-4; 11 bases are a match to TRBD2. The V gene's germline CDR1 is SGHTA and CDR2 FQGNSA. The CDR3 length is 14 residues. Combining the CDR3 with reference TRBV7-2 and TRBJ2-4 gives the whole variable domain GAGVSQSPSNKVTEKGKDVELRCDPISGHTALYWYRQSLGQGLEFLIYFQGNSAPDKSGLPSDRFSAERTGGSVSTLTIQRTQQEDSAVYLCASSLAISGRARAFGAGTRLSVL.